This T cell receptor (beta chain) was captured in a study of blood T cell repertoires in COVID-19. From germline, CDR1 is SGHDT and CDR2 YYEEEE. The CDR3 is made up of 14 amino acids. V gave up 4 bases and J gave up 6 bases, with 16 bases separating them. Clones were sequenced by immunoSEQ multiplex PCR, and TCRdb holds only the in-frame ones, with some missing. The sample has approximately 300,000 clones, around 86% seen once. Participants' own reports of clinical history determined their cohort assignment. The TCR was taken from a man aged 55 to 70 who had recovered from COVID-19. The sequenced sample was PBMCs or T cells enriched from blood (not recorded which). This chain joins TRBV5-6 and TRBJ2-5; possible D gene TRBD1, 5 bases. The CDR3 sequence is CASSLLQGGKTQYF. CDR3 nucleotides: TGTGCCAGCAGCCTACTGCAGGGCGGTAAGACCCAGTACTTC. The complete variable domain, with remaining parts taken from reference TRBV5-6 and TRBJ2-5, reads DAGVTQSPTHLIKTRGQQVTLRCSPKSGHDTVSWYQQALGQGPQFIFQYYEEEERQRGNFPDRFSGHQFPNYSSELNVNALLLGDSALYLCASSLLQGGKTQYFGPGTRLLVL.